Following are 16 T cell receptor beta chains from one sample sequenced in a study of blood T cell repertoires in COVID-19. TCRdb's copy holds only in-frame clones and misses some; the assay was immunoSEQ multiplex PCR. The sample lists about 270,000 clones, about 85% occurring once. The sample comprised peripheral blood. The receptors stem from a man aged 60 to 69 who had recovered from COVID-19.

The chain carries TRBV21-1 and TRBJ2-1; the DNA was not compared with TRBD1, the D call given in the table. TRBV21-1 counts as a pseudogene. The CDR3 totals 13 residues. The CDR3 sequence: CASSMTGGNEQFF. CDR3 DNA sequence: TGTGCCAGCTCCATGACAGGGGGAAATGAGCAGTTCTTC.

This rearrangement joins TRBV3-1 (or the pseudogene TRBV3-2) to TRBJ2-1; 10 positions agree with TRBD2. Unmatched junction bases numbered 5, after V lost 1 base and J lost 5 bases. The germline V gene encodes CDR1 LGHDT and CDR2 YNNKEL (reference sequence). The CDR3 sequence is 16 residues long. The CDR3, as DNA: TGTGCCAGCAGCCAAGTTAAAGCGGGGGGGGACAATGAGCAGTTCTTC. Its protein is CASSQVKAGGDNEQFF.

V is TRBV19 and J is TRBJ2-1, with 7 bases lining up with TRBD2. The CDR3 is 16 residues long. Germline V gives CDR1 LNHDA, CDR2 SQIVND (reference sequence). The V segment lost 7 bases and the J segment 0 bases; nucleotides outside the gene matches: 9. Here the CDR3 DNA reads TGTGCCAGTACCCAACTCGGCGGGAGCTCCTACAATGAGCAGTTCTTC. Encoded protein: CASTQLGGSSYNEQFF.

V usage is TRBV6-1 and J usage is TRBJ1-2, with D tentatively TRBD1 (6 bases). Germline V gives CDR1 MNHNS, CDR2 SASEGT. V was cut by 3 bases and J by 4 bases, with 9 bases left in between. The CDR3 loop spans 13 amino acids. The CDR3 is CASSDHRVYGYTF. CDR3 DNA sequence: TGTGCCAGCAGTGATCACAGGGTCTATGGCTACACCTTC.

The J gene is TRBJ1-2, the V gene TRBV28; D not resolved. V was clipped by 2 bases and J by 8 bases, with 9 bases between them. The CDR3 has 12 amino acids. CDR1 is MDHEN and CDR2 is SYDVKM in the germline V gene. The CDR3 coding sequence is TGTGCCAGCAGTTTAGCGGGCCGAGGCTACACCTTC. It encodes CASSLAGRGYTF.

This clone was counted a single time. The chain joins TRBV5-4 to TRBJ2-1; 8 bases are a match to TRBD1. With 4 bases clipped from V and 8 bases from J, the junction kept 11 bases outside the gene matches. Germline CDR1 is SGHNT and CDR2 is YYREEE (reference sequence). The CDR3 is 15 amino acids. CDR3 protein: CASSPAAGQDYEQFF. The CDR3 DNA is TGTGCCAGCAGCCCCGCGGCGGGACAGGACTATGAGCAGTTCTTC.

This rearrangement joins TRBV14 to TRBJ2-1, with D possibly TRBD2 on 7 matching bases. Trimming pared 5 bases from V and 10 bases from J, leaving 18 bases between. Germline V gives CDR1 SGHDN, CDR2 FVKESK. The CDR3 has 14 residues. The DNA for the CDR3 is TGTGCCAGCAGCATAGGGGGAGGGAAGGGCGAGCAGTTCTTC. This encodes CASSIGGGKGEQFF.

The V and J genes are TRBV11-1 and TRBJ2-5, with TRBD1 as a possible D gene (6 bases). The CDR3 contains 13 residues. The germline V gene encodes CDR1 SGHAT and CDR2 FQDESV (reference sequence). V shed 6 bases and J shed 4 bases, with 12 bases lying between them. CDR3 nucleotide sequence: TGTGCCAGCAGATTCACAGGGATAGAGACCCAGTACTTC. Its translation: CASRFTGIETQYF.

V usage is TRBV11-3 and J usage is TRBJ2-3; tentative D call: TRBD2 (6 bases). The CDR3 is made up of 14 amino acids. Deletions cut 0 bases from V and 3 bases from J, with 7 bases between. CDR1 SGHNT and CDR2 YENEEA come from the germline V gene. The CDR3 sequence is CASSLDGGTDTQYF. The CDR3 DNA sequence: TGTGCCAGCAGCTTAGATGGGGGGACAGATACGCAGTATTTT.

CDR3 DNA: TGTGCCAGTTATGGCAGGGGCCCTAATGAAAAACTGTTTTTT. The encoded protein is CASYGRGPNEKLFF. The gene calls are TRBV19 and TRBJ1-4; possibly TRBD1 for D (6 bases). Between the trimmed V and J ends, which lost 8 bases and 3 bases, there was a span of 13 bases. The germline CDR1 and CDR2 sequences are LNHDA and SQIVND (reference sequence). The CDR3 is made up of 14 amino acids.

The chain couples TRBV27 to TRBJ1-5, with D tentatively TRBD1 (5 bases). V was pared by 4 bases and J by 5 bases, with 15 bases between. The CDR3 is 15 amino acids. From germline, CDR1 is MNHEY and CDR2 SMNVEV (reference sequence). The CDR3 DNA is TGTGCCAGCAGTTCCGACGGGGGAGAGGATCAGCCCCAGCATTTT. It codes for CASSSDGGEDQPQHF.

The CDR3 DNA is TGTGCCAGCAGTTCCGTCGGAACAGGGAAGGGAGAAGCTTTCTTT. This translates into CASSSVGTGKGEAFF. J is TRBJ1-1 and V is TRBV28, with TRBD1 as a possible D gene (6 bases). This CDR3 region has 15 residues. The ends were cut back, 4 bases at V and 8 bases at J, with 20 bases in the middle. Germline V gene lookup returns CDR1 MDHEN and CDR2 SYDVKM.

The gene calls are TRBV18 and TRBJ2-5, with TRBD2 matching 12 bases. Germline CDR1 and CDR2: KGHSH and LQKENI. V shed 4 bases, J shed 3 bases, and the junction held 3 bases outside the gene matches. There are 15 residues in the CDR3. The CDR3 region has the DNA TGTGCCAGCTCACAGGGACTAGCGGGTAAAGAGACCCAGTACTTC. It encodes CASSQGLAGKETQYF.

This chain uses TRBV30 with TRBJ2-4, with a tentative D call TRBD1 (5 bases). The germline V and J ends were trimmed by 4 bases and 0 bases, with 10 bases remaining between them. The germline CDR1 and CDR2 sequences are GTSNPN and SVGIG (reference sequence). The CDR3 consists of 14 residues. CDR3 coding DNA: TGTGCCTGGAACAGGCTCCTAGCCAAAAACATTCAGTACTTC. As protein: CAWNRLLAKNIQYF.

The chain is built from TRBV2 and TRBJ1-5; TRBD1 matches 9 bases. Germline assignment: CDR1 SNHLY and CDR2 FYNNEI. Trimming removed 7 bases from V and 1 base from J; junction bases left unmatched: 5. The CDR3 runs 15 residues. CDR3 region: CASKGGTGSNQPQHF. Written as DNA, the CDR3 is TGTGCCAGCAAAGGCGGGACAGGGAGCAATCAGCCCCAGCATTTT.

This chain links TRBV7-8 with TRBJ2-5, with a possible D match to TRBD2 (5 bases). In germline, CDR1 is SGHVS, CDR2 FQNEAQ. Trimming removed 5 bases at V and 4 bases at J, with 14 bases between. There are 14 residues in the CDR3. The DNA for the CDR3 is TGTGCCAGCAGCCGAAGCGGTGGGTCAGAGACCCAGTACTTC. Translated: CASSRSGGSETQYF.